The clone carrying this T cell receptor beta chain appeared a few times. What it recognizes is unknown. The source of the sample is a study of blood T cells in healthy people across ages. Study-wide results and caveats: Higher diversity, along with more naive CD4+ cells, distinguished long-lived donors from aged donors.

Germline CDR1 and CDR2: SGHRS and YFSETQ. Trimming stripped 2 bases from V and 4 bases from J, with 10 bases between. The CDR3 consists of 13 residues. Every donor contributed around 10 milliliters of peripheral blood by blood draw. Then a second PCR, running roughly 7 to 11 cycles, was carried out with a sample-barcoded 5' primer and a J-beta primer mix. TCRdb redid the calling of the 5' RACE reads with MiXCR, one entry per CDR3 protein. Of around 2 million distinct CDR3 sequences in the sample, about two fifths were seen once. Sequencing was carried out using blood. The chain recombines TRBV5-1 with TRBJ2-7; D uncertain. The receptor was isolated from a human donor in good health. Written as DNA, the CDR3 is TGCGCCAGCAGCTTAATTTTGACGTACGAGCAGTACTTC. Its translation: CASSLILTYEQYF.